This T cell receptor beta chain was sequenced for a study of post-analysis software for immune sequencing data. Study as a whole: The disease courses covered relapsing-remitting, secondary progressive and progressive-relapsing multiple sclerosis.

The CDR3 covers 14 residues. Germline CDR1 is SQVTM and CDR2 is ANQGSEA. Tagging with unique molecular identifiers was a feature of the TCR beta cDNA libraries. It was from approximately 0.91 to 9.4 million T cells that 500,000 or so cDNA molecules came. TCRdb fed the PCR reads into MiXCR, producing one record per CDR3 protein. The table shows approximately 250,000 distinct CDR3 sequences, with 30% to 45% occurring only once. General study results and limits: Compared with controls, patients had more of about 5 TRBV segments, including TRBV5-6, TRBV5-1 and TRBV20-1. By F measure, samples from a shared preparation batch strongly co-clustered. Multiple sclerosis was associated with a significant reduction in normalized Chao1 diversity relative to controls.

As concerns this clonotype: Its specificity is unknown.

This sequence originates from a girl aged 10 to 17 with multiple sclerosis. The chain is built from TRBV29-1 and TRBJ2-7, with 10 bases lining up with TRBD2. The end of the DNA aligns better with TRBJ2-5, so the J call may be wrong. Specimen: blood. The CDR3 region has the DNA TGCAGCGTTGAGGGGACTAGCGCAGAAGAGACCCAGTACTTC. Residues: CSVEGTSAEETQYF.